These 19 T cell receptor beta chains were all obtained from the same sample, sequenced in a study of shared clonotypes between healthy human individuals. The data were produced by immunoSEQ multiplex PCR, yet TCRdb's version contains in-frame clones alone and is incomplete. The table records roughly 2.6 million clones, approximately 92% of them present only once. Sequencing was done on a sample of naive CD4+ T cells sorted from blood. Subset in this sample: CD45RA+ positively selected. The origin of the receptors is a man between 18 and 35 years old in good health.

As for this clone: Other nucleotide sequences in the sample specify the same CDR3. V gene TRBV5-1 combines with J gene TRBJ1-4; D is uncertain. The CDR3 covers 13 residues. Trimming removed 0 bases at V and 7 bases at J, with 7 bases between. From germline, CDR1 is SGHRS and CDR2 YFSETQ. This chain's CDR3 is CASSLAGGEKLFF. CDR3 sequence (DNA): TGCGCCAGCAGCTTGGCCGGTGGTGAAAAACTGTTTTTT.

The CDR3 nucleotides read TGTGCCATCACCCCGACTAGCGGGGCTTCAGATACGCAGTATTTT. Amino acids: CAITPTSGASDTQYF. The chain couples TRBV10-3 to TRBJ2-3; 11 bases fit TRBD2. This CDR3 has 15 residues. Germline V lookup: CDR1 ENHRY, CDR2 SYGVKD. Trimming cost V 7 bases and J 4 bases; bases outside gene matches: 7.

The V and J genes are TRBV19 and TRBJ1-3; no reliable D call. The length of the CDR3 is 13 residues. Germline V gives CDR1 LNHDA, CDR2 SQIVND (reference sequence). Trimming removed 0 bases from V and 5 bases from J, with 5 bases in between. Here the CDR3 DNA reads TGTGCCAGTAGTATAGACAGGCGAAACACCATATATTTT. Translating it yields CASSIDRRNTIYF.

The chain recombines TRBV6-1 with TRBJ2-7; TRBD1 aligns across 7 bases. Germline CDR1 and CDR2: MNHNS and SASEGT. The CDR3 extends over 13 amino acids. Losses at the gene ends were 10 bases for V and 4 bases for J; bases not matched to a gene: 10. Here the CDR3 DNA reads TGTGCCATCCTCCGGGACAGTGTTTACGAGCAGTACTTC. Protein sequence: CAILRDSVYEQYF.

The V call is TRBV11-3, the J call TRBJ2-1; D possibly corresponds to TRBD2 (5 bases). The germline CDR1 and CDR2 sequences are SGHNT and YENEEA. The CDR3 is made up of 15 amino acids. V gave up 1 base and J gave up 4 bases, with 11 bases separating them. The CDR3 bases are TGTGCCAGCAGCTTAGGTGGGGAGCAATACAATGAGCAGTTCTTC. Amino acid sequence: CASSLGGEQYNEQFF.

The chain uses TRBV21-1 and TRBJ2-2; TRBD1, the table's D call, was not compared with the DNA. TRBV21-1 is tagged as a pseudogene. CDR3 length equals 18 residues. The CDR3 sequence: CASSKARDRERNTGELFF. CDR3 nucleotide sequence: TGTGCCAGCAGCAAAGCGCGGGACAGGGAGAGGAACACCGGGGAGCTGTTTTTT.

This clone was seen once. Distinct nucleotide sequences in the sample also encode this CDR3. This rearrangement joins TRBV19 to TRBJ2-2; D is unclear. The CDR3 has 12 amino acids. The germline CDR1 and CDR2 sequences are LNHDA and SQIVND (reference sequence). V was cut by 6 bases and J by 3 bases, with 5 bases left in between. CDR3 bases: TGTGCCAGTAGCCGGGACACCGGGGAGCTGTTTTTT. This sequence encodes CASSRDTGELFF.

Turning to this clone: Other DNA variants within this sample encode the same CDR3. The chain links TRBV10-3 to TRBJ2-7; 9 bases agree with TRBD1. The V gene's germline CDR1 is ENHRY and CDR2 SYGVKD. This CDR3 has 13 amino acids. With 4 bases clipped from V and 3 bases from J, the junction kept 1 base outside the gene matches. The CDR3 is CAISGQGGYEQYF. The DNA of the CDR3 is TGTGCCATCAGTGGACAGGGGGGCTACGAGCAGTACTTC.

The chain links TRBV7-9 to TRBJ1-6, with a tentative D call TRBD1 (6 bases). With 4 bases removed from V and 10 bases from J, the gap between germline ends came to 14 bases. CDR1 SEHNR and CDR2 FQNEAQ come from the germline V gene (reference sequence). The CDR3 runs to 14 residues. This chain's CDR3 is CASSSDRSWSPLHF. The CDR3 DNA sequence: TGTGCCAGCAGCTCAGACAGGTCTTGGTCACCCCTCCACTTT.

This clone was counted a single time. The sample holds other DNA sequences that translate to the same CDR3. This CDR3 reads CASSLGRNEKLFF. The CDR3, as DNA: TGTGCCAGCAGCTTAGGGCGGAATGAAAAACTGTTTTTT. The chain couples TRBV5-6 to TRBJ1-4; D gene uncertain. Per germline, CDR1 SGHDT and CDR2 YYEEEE. This CDR3 is built from 13 residues. The V end was cut by 2 bases, the J end by 5 bases, with 7 bases between.

The chain links TRBV5-1 to TRBJ2-2; 7 bases are a match to TRBD2. V dropped 5 bases and J dropped 4; count of bases not matched to a gene: 14. The CDR3 length is 17 residues. Germline V gives CDR1 SGHRS, CDR2 YFSETQ. The CDR3 DNA follows: TGCGCCAGCAGTCTTTCGGCGGGGGATGCGGGCACCGGGGAGCTGTTTTTT. Translated, it gives CASSLSAGDAGTGELFF. The full variable domain, in which reference TRBV5-1 and TRBJ2-2 provide the parts outside the CDR3, is KAGVTQTPRYLIKTRGQQVTLSCSPISGHRSVSWYQQTPGQGLQFLFEYFSETQRNKGNFPGRFSGRQFSNSRSEMNVSTLELGDSALYLCASSLSAGDAGTGELFFGEGSRLTVL.

The CDR3 nucleotides are TGCGCCAGCAGCCAAGGCGGGCATTTGAACACTGAAGCTTTCTTT. Translation gives CASSQGGHLNTEAFF. This chain connects TRBV4-3 to TRBJ1-1; D is unclear. Trimming took 1 base from V and 0 from J, leaving 9 bases between them. The CDR3 has 15 residues. Germline loops: CDR1 LGHNA, CDR2 YSLEER.

The chain uses TRBV28 and TRBJ1-4, with TRBD1 as a possible D gene (6 bases). Between the trimmed V and J ends, which lost 3 bases and 8 bases, there was a span of 13 bases. The V gene's germline CDR1 is MDHEN and CDR2 SYDVKM. There are 14 residues in the CDR3. CDR3 region: CASSFRGAREKLFF. The CDR3, as DNA: TGTGCCAGCAGTTTCCGGGGGGCGCGAGAAAAACTGTTTTTT.

This sequence joins TRBV18 and TRBJ1-2; tentatively, D is TRBD1 (5 bases). Germline CDR1 reads KGHSH; CDR2 reads LQKENI. The CDR3 has 15 amino acids. Trimming cost V 0 bases and J 7 bases, with 15 bases left between them. The CDR3 protein is CASSPPVEGSGGYTF. CDR3 nucleotides: TGTGCCAGCTCACCACCGGTTGAGGGGTCGGGTGGCTACACCTTC. Filled out from reference TRBV18 and TRBJ1-2, the complete variable domain reads NAGVMQNPRHLVRRRGQEARLRCSPMKGHSHVYWYRQLPEEGLKFMVYLQKENIIDESGMPKERFSAEFPKEGPSILRIQQVVRGDSAAYFCASSPPVEGSGGYTFGSGTRLTVV.

This clone was recorded only once. V gene TRBV25-1 combines with J gene TRBJ1-2; D is perhaps TRBD1 (5 bases). Germline lookup yields CDR1 MGHDK and CDR2 SYGVNS. V dropped 4 bases and J dropped 4 bases, with 7 bases sitting between them. This CDR3 is 12 amino acids long. The CDR3 reads CASSGQPYGYTF. The CDR3 DNA is TGTGCCAGCAGTGGACAGCCCTATGGCTACACCTTC.

The chain is built from TRBV5-1 and TRBJ2-4, with D unresolved. Trimming left V 4 bases short and J 3 bases short, with 14 bases between. Germline CDR1 reads SGHRS; CDR2 reads YFSETQ. The CDR3 is 15 amino acids. This chain's CDR3 is CASSATWIGKNIQYF. Here the CDR3 DNA reads TGCGCCAGCAGCGCGACATGGATTGGCAAAAACATTCAGTACTTC.

The rearrangement joins TRBV19 to TRBJ1-4, with TRBD1 matching 7 bases. V trimming: 6 bases; J trimming: 7 bases; junction bases outside the gene matches: 8. This CDR3 is built from 14 residues. Germline loops: CDR1 LNHDA, CDR2 SQIVND (reference sequence). CDR3 loop: CASRVRQGGEKLFF. In DNA form, the CDR3 reads TGTGCCAGTAGAGTACGACAGGGTGGTGAAAAACTGTTTTTT.

The J gene is TRBJ1-5, the V gene TRBV6-1; D is undetermined. V lost 0 bases to trimming and J lost 1 base, with 4 bases between them. Germline CDR1 and CDR2: MNHNS and SASEGT. The CDR3 has 14 residues. The CDR3 DNA follows: TGTGCCAGCAGTGAAGCGCAAAGCAATCAGCCCCAGCATTTT. It translates to CASSEAQSNQPQHF.

The rearrangement links TRBV11-2 to TRBJ1-1; tentatively, D is TRBD1 (5 bases). With 3 bases removed from V and 3 bases from J, the gap between germline ends came to 11 bases. The CDR3 spans 14 residues. Germline CDR1 SGHAT, CDR2 FQNNGV. The CDR3 coding sequence is TGTGCCAGCAGCTTGGGGCAAATGGACACTGAAGCTTTCTTT. The encoded protein is CASSLGQMDTEAFF.